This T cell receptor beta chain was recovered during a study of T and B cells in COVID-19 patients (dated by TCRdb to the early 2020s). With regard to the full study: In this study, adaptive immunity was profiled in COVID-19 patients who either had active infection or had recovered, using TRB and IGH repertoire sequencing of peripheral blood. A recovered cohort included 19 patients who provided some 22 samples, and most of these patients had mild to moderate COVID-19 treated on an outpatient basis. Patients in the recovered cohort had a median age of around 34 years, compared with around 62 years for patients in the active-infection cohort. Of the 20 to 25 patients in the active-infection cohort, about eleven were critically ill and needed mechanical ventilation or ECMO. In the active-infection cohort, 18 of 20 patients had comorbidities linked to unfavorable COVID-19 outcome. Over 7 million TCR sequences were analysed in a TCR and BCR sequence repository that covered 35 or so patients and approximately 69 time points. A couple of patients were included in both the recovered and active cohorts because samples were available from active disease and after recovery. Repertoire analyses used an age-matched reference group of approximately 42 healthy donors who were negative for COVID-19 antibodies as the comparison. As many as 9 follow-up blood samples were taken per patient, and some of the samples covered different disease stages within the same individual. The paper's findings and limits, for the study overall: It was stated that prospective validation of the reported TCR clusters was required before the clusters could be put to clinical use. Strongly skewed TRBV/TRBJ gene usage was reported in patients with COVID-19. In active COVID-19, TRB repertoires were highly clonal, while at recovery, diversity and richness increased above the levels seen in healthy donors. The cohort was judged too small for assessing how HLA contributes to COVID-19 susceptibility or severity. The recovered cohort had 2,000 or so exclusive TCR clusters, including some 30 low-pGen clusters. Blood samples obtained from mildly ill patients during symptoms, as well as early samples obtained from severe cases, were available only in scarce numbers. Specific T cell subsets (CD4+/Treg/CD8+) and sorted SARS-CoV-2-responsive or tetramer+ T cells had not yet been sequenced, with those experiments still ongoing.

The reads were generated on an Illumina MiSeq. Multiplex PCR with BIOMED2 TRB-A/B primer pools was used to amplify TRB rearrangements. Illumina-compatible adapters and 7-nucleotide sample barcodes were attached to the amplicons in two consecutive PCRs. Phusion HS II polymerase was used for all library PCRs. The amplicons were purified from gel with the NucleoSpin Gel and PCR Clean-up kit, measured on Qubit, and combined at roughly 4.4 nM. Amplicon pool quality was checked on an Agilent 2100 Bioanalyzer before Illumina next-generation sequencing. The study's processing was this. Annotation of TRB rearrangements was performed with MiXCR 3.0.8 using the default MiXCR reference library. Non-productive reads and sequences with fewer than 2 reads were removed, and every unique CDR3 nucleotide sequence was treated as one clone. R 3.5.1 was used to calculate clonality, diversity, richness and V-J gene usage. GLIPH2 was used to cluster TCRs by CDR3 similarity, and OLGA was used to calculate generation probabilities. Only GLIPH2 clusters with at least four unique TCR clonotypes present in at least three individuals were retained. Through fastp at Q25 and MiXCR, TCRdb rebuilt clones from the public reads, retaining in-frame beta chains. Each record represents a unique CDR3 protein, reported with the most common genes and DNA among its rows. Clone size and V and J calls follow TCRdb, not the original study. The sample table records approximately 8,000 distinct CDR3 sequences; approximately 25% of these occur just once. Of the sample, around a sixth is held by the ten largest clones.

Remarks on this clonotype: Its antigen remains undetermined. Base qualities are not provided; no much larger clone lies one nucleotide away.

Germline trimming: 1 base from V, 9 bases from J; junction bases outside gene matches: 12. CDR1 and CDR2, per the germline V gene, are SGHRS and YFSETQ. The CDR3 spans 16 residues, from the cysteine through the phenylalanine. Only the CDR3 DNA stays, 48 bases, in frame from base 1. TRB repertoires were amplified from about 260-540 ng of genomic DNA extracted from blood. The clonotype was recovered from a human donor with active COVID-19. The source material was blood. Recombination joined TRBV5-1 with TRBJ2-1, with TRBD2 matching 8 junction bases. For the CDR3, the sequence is CASSLTLGGGGSEQFF. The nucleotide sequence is TGCGCCAGCAGCTTGACCCTCGGGGGCGGGGGGAGTGAGCAGTTCTTC.